This TCR beta chain was captured in a study of cytomegalovirus exposure and HLA in healthy donors. Primers for the PCR totalled 60 Vbeta and 13 Jbeta. TCRdb's table, derived via immunoSEQ multiplex PCR, lists solely in-frame clones and lacks some. The table includes under 95,000 clones, less than 85% detected once. This clone was seen once. The TCR originated in a man aged 25 to 40 in good health and CMV-seropositive. Sample: PBMCs.

DNA of the CDR3: TGTGCCAGTAGTATCCCCCGGACAGGGAGGCCCACTGAAGCTTTCTTT. Its translation: CASSIPRTGRPTEAFF. V and J are TRBV19 and TRBJ1-1; 8 bases align to TRBD1. The CDR3 runs to 16 residues. From germline, CDR1 is LNHDA and CDR2 SQIVND (reference sequence). Germline trimming cut 3 bases from V and 4 bases from J; bases unmatched to any gene: 10.